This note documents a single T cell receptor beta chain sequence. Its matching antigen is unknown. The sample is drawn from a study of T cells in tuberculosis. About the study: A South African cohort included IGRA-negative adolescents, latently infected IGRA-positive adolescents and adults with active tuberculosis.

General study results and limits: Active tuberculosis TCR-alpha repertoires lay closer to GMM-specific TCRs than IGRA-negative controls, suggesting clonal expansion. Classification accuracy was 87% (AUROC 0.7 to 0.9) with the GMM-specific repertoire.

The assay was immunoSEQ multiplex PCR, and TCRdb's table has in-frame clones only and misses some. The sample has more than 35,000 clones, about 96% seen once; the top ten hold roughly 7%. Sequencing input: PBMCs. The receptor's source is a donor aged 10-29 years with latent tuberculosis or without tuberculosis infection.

The CDR3 region is CASSIDVTGASYEQYF. CDR3 DNA: TGTGCCAGTAGTATAGATGTGACAGGAGCGTCCTACGAGCAGTACTTC. The chain employs TRBV19 and TRBJ2-7; a possible D gene is TRBD1 (6 bases). The CDR3 extends over 16 amino acids. V gave up 0 bases and J gave up 1 base, with 13 bases separating them. The germline V gene has CDR1 LNHDA and CDR2 SQIVND (reference sequence). The complete variable domain, with remaining parts taken from reference TRBV19 and TRBJ2-7, reads DGGITQSPKYLFRKEGQNVTLSCEQNLNHDAMYWYRQDPGQGLRLIYYSQIVNDFQKGDIAEGYSVSREKKESFPLTVTSAQKNPTAFYLCASSIDVTGASYEQYFGPGTRLTVT.